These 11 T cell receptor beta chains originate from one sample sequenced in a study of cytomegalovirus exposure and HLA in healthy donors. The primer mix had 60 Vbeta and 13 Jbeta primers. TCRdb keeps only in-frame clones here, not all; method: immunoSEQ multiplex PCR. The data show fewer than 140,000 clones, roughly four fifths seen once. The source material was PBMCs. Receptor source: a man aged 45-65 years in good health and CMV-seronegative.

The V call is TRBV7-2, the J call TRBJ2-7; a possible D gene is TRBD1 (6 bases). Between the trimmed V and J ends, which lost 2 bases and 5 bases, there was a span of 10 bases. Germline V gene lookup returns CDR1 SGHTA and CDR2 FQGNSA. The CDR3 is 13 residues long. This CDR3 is CASSLTQGHEQYF. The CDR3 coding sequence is TGTGCCAGCAGCTTAACCCAGGGGCACGAGCAGTACTTC. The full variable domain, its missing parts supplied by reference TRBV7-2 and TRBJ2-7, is GAGVSQSPSNKVTEKGKDVELRCDPISGHTALYWYRQSLGQGLEFLIYFQGNSAPDKSGLPSDRFSAERTGGSVSTLTIQRTQQEDSAVYLCASSLTQGHEQYFGPGTRLTVT.

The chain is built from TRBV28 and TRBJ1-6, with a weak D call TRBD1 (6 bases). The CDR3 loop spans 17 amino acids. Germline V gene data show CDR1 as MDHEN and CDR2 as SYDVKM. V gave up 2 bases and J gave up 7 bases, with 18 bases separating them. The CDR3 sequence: CASSLVYGQGINSPLHF. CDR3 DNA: TGTGCCAGCAGTTTAGTCTACGGGCAGGGGATCAATTCACCCCTCCACTTT.

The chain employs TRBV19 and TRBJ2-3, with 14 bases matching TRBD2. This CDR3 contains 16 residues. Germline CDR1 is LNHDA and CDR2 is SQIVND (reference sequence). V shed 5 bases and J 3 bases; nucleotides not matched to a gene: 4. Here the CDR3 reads CASSARLAGGTDTQYF. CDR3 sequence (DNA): TGTGCCAGTAGTGCTCGACTAGCGGGGGGGACAGATACGCAGTATTTT.

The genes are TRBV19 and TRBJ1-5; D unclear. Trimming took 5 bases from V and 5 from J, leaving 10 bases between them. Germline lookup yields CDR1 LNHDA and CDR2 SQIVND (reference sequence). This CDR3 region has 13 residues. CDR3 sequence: CASSLQADQPQHF. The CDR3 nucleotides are TGTGCCAGTAGTCTCCAGGCAGATCAGCCCCAGCATTTT.

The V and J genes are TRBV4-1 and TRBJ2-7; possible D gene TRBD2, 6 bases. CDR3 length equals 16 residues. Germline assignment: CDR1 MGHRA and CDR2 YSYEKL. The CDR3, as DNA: TGCGCCAGCAGCCTGACTAGTTCAGACCCACCCTACGAGCAGTGCGTC. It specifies CASSLTSSDPPYEQCV.

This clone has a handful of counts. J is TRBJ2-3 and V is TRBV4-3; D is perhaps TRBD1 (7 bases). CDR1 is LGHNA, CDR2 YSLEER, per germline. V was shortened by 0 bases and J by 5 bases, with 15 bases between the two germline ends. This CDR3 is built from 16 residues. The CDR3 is CASSQDGRGAGDTQYF. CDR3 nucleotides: TGCGCCAGCAGCCAAGACGGCAGGGGGGCCGGAGATACGCAGTATTTT.

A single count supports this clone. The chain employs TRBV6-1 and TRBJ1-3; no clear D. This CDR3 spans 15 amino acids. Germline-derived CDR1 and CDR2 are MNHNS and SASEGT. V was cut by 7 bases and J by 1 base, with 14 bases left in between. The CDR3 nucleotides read TGTGCCAGCAACTACCAGGAGGTATCTGGAAACACCATATATTTT. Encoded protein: CASNYQEVSGNTIYF.

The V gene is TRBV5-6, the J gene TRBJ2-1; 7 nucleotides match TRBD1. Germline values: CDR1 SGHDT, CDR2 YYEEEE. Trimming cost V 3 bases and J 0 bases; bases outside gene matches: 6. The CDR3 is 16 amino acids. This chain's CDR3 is CASSSRQGSSYNEQFF. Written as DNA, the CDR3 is TGTGCCAGCAGCTCCCGACAGGGTAGCTCCTACAATGAGCAGTTCTTC.

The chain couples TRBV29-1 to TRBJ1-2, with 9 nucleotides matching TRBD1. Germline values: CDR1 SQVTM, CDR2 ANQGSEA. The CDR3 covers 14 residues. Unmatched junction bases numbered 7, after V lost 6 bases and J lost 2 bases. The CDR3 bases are TGCAGCGTCTTCCCGGGACAGGGAAACTATGGCTACACCTTC. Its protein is CSVFPGQGNYGYTF. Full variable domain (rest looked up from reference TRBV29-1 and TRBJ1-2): SAVISQKPSRDICQRGTSLTIQCQVDSQVTMMFWYRQQPGQSLTLIATANQGSEATYESGFVIDKFPISRPNLTFSTLTVSNMSPEDSSIYLCSVFPGQGNYGYTFGSGTRLTVV.

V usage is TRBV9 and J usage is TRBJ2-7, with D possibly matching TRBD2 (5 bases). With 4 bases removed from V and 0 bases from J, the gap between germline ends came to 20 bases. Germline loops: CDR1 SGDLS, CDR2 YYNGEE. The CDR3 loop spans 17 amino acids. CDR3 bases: TGTGCCAGCAGCCCCCCCGGTCGGGGTACGAGCTCCTACGAGCAGTACTTC. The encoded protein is CASSPPGRGTSSYEQYF.

The CDR3 bases are TGTGCCAGCAGTCTTGGAATAGCGGGAAAAGAGACCCAGTACTTC. It translates to CASSLGIAGKETQYF. The chain couples TRBV28 to TRBJ2-5; TRBD2 aligns across 8 bases. The trim removed 5 bases at V and 3 bases at J, leaving 8 bases unmatched. The CDR3 covers 15 residues. Germline loops: CDR1 MDHEN, CDR2 SYDVKM.